One and the same sample provided the 28 T cell receptor beta chains below, sequenced in a study of vaccination and CD4 T cells after COVID-19. Treatment denoted: roughly 11-day PBMC culture with coronavirus spike peptide pools or control peptides (ViraFEST assay). These CD4+ T cells came from an unexposed donor, sampled before the COVID-19 pandemic (2011-2018). No antigens are known for them. The Oncomine TCR Beta short-read assay was applied to DNA of cultured CD4+ T cells. Each CDR3 protein gets one entry after TCRdb re-called the PCR reads with MiXCR. The sample contains about 9,400 distinct CDR3 sequences, 48% of which appear only once. Sequenced: CD4+ T cells from blood, cultured in vitro. The receptors were sampled from a human donor in good health.

This clonotype was found a few times. This chain connects TRBV2 to TRBJ1-6, with TRBD1 matching 7 bases. The germline V gene encodes CDR1 SNHLY and CDR2 FYNNEI. This CDR3 has 18 residues. Losses at the gene ends were 2 bases for V and 8 bases for J; bases not matched to a gene: 15. The CDR3 is CASSETLETGQVHSPLHF. In DNA form, the CDR3 reads TGTGCCAGCAGTGAAACATTGGAGACAGGACAGGTCCATTCACCCCTCCACTTT.

This clonotype was found a few times. This chain joins TRBV2 and TRBJ1-6, with 9 bases lining up with TRBD1. Germline trimming cut 8 bases from V and 7 bases from J; bases unmatched to any gene: 9. Germline V gene sequence: CDR1 SNHLY, CDR2 FYNNEI. The CDR3 is 15 residues long. CDR3 DNA: TGTGCCAGCGAGGAGACAGGGGGAAGGAATTCACCCCTCCACTTT. Translating gives CASEETGGRNSPLHF. Variable domain in full (rest from reference TRBV2 and TRBJ1-6): EPEVTQTPSHQVTQMGQEVILRCVPISNHLYFYWYRQILGQKVEFLVSFYNNEISEKSEIFDDQFSVERPDGSNFTLKIRSTKLEDSAMYFCASEETGGRNSPLHFGNGTRLTVT.

The chain links TRBV4-2 to TRBJ1-1; 8 bases are a match to TRBD1. The germline V gene has CDR1 LGHNA and CDR2 YNFKEQ. CDR3 size: 18 residues. V trimming: 3 bases; J trimming: 1 base; junction bases outside the gene matches: 13. CDR3 sequence: CASSQRAPRQGRNTEAFF. The CDR3 bases are TGTGCCAGCAGCCAGCGCGCCCCAAGACAGGGGAGGAACACTGAAGCTTTCTTT.

The V gene is TRBV4-1, the J gene TRBJ1-6, with 7 nucleotides matching TRBD1. From germline, CDR1 is MGHRA and CDR2 YSYEKL. With V trimmed by 4 bases and J by 4 bases, 10 bases remained unmatched. The CDR3 is made up of 17 amino acids. The CDR3 sequence is CASSPTSTGHYNSPLHF. The CDR3 nucleotides are TGCGCCAGCAGCCCGACGTCGACAGGGCATTATAATTCACCCCTCCACTTT.

V and J are TRBV20-1 and TRBJ2-1; the match to TRBD2 covers 7 bases. Trimming at V came to 3 bases and at J to 10 bases, leaving 6 bases not matched to a gene. The germline CDR1 and CDR2 sequences are DFQATT and SNEGSKA (reference sequence). This CDR3 contains 12 residues. The CDR3 protein is CSARTTSREQFF. CDR3 in DNA: TGCAGTGCTAGGACGACTAGCCGGGAGCAGTTCTTC.

The genes are TRBV12-3 or TRBV12-4 and TRBJ1-1; D remains unclear. The CDR3 loop spans 15 amino acids. V lost 1 base and J 1 base, leaving 10 bases between the germline ends. The CDR3 coding sequence is TGTGCCAGCAGTTTAGTTGGCAGCTCGAACACTGAAGCTTTCTTT. Translated, it gives CASSLVGSSNTEAFF.

This chain links TRBV7-9 with TRBJ2-2, with D perhaps matching TRBD2 (5 bases). Looked up from germline, CDR1 is SEHNR and CDR2 is FQNEAQ (reference sequence). The V end lost 0 bases, the J end lost 6 bases, and 8 bases lay between the germline ends. The CDR3 sequence is 14 residues long. The DNA for the CDR3 is TGTGCCAGCAGCTTAGCGAGGGAAGCCGGGGAGCTGTTTTTT. It is translated as CASSLAREAGELFF.

The rearrangement links TRBV7-9 to TRBJ2-3, with D tentatively TRBD1 or TRBD2 (5 bases each). The CDR3 loop spans 11 amino acids. The germline V gene has CDR1 SEHNR and CDR2 FQNEAQ (reference sequence). Trimming cost V 5 bases and J 8 bases, with 8 bases left between them. CDR3 bases: TGTGCCAGCAGCCGTGGGGGTACGCAGTATTTT. It specifies CASSRGGTQYF.

This clonotype came up a few times. V is TRBV7-2 and J is TRBJ2-1; 9 bases agree with TRBD2. The trim removed 6 bases at V and 8 bases at J, leaving 11 bases unmatched. This CDR3 region has 15 residues. Germline lookup yields CDR1 SGHTA and CDR2 FQGNSA. The CDR3 is CASSSGASGVHEQFF. The CDR3 region has the DNA TGTGCCAGCAGTTCAGGGGCTAGCGGGGTCCATGAGCAGTTCTTC. Full variable domain (remainder filled in from reference TRBV7-2 and TRBJ2-1): GAGVSQSPSNKVTEKGKDVELRCDPISGHTALYWYRQSLGQGLEFLIYFQGNSAPDKSGLPSDRFSAERTGGSVSTLTIQRTQQEDSAVYLCASSSGASGVHEQFFGPGTRLTVL.

The chain joins TRBV28 to TRBJ2-7; perhaps TRBD2 as D (5 bases). The CDR3 totals 14 residues. CDR1 is MDHEN and CDR2 is SYDVKM in the germline V gene. V shed 10 bases and J shed 3 bases, with 19 bases lying between them. The CDR3 is CATLEGRSIYEQYF. CDR3 DNA: TGTGCCACCTTAGAGGGCAGGAGCATCTACGAGCAGTACTTC.

V usage is TRBV6-5 and J usage is TRBJ1-2, with a weak D call TRBD1 (6 bases). The CDR3 covers 14 residues. Trimming removed 2 bases from V and 6 bases from J, with 13 bases in between. Germline loops: CDR1 MNHEY, CDR2 SVGAGI. The CDR3 bases are TGTGCCAGCAGTTACCACGACCCAGGGGATGGCTACACCTTC. Translation gives CASSYHDPGDGYTF.

V is TRBV11-2 and J is TRBJ1-6, with a possible D match to TRBD1 (5 bases). The CDR3 runs to 16 residues. From germline, CDR1 is SGHAT and CDR2 FQNNGV. V lost 0 bases and J lost 9, with 15 bases in between. CDR3 in DNA: TGTGCCAGCAGCTTAGATCCGGGGGGAAGGCGTTCACCCCTCCACTTT. It yields the protein CASSLDPGGRRSPLHF.

In this sample, this clonotype turned up a few times. The chain couples TRBV7-2 to TRBJ2-1; 9 bases align to TRBD1. V lost 0 bases to trimming and J lost 9 bases; unmatched junction nucleotides: 3. CDR3 length: 14 residues. Germline V gene data show CDR1 as SGHTA and CDR2 as FQGNSA. CDR3 in amino acids: CASSLAGQGGEQFF. The CDR3 nucleotides are TGTGCCAGCAGCTTAGCGGGACAGGGAGGTGAGCAGTTCTTC.

CDR3: CASSSETQYF. In nucleotides, the CDR3 is TGTGCCAGCAGCTCGGAGACCCAGTACTTC. The chain has TRBV7-9 and TRBJ2-5; D gene uncertain. Trimming shortened V by 4 bases and J by 5 bases, and 2 bases separated the two germline ends. The CDR3 sequence is 10 residues long. Germline CDR1 and CDR2: SEHNR and FQNEAQ (reference sequence).

V gene TRBV14 combines with J gene TRBJ2-7, with D possibly being TRBD2 (5 bases). The CDR3 is 17 amino acids. The germline V and J ends were trimmed by 0 bases and 2 bases, with 17 bases remaining between them. Germline CDR1 and CDR2: SGHDN and FVKESK. CDR3 in DNA: TGTGCCAGCAGCCAAGATCGAGGCGGGCTTCACACCTACGAGCAGTACTTC. It encodes CASSQDRGGLHTYEQYF.

The chain couples TRBV7-8 to TRBJ1-2; D call uncertain. The length of the CDR3 is 14 residues. Looked up from germline, CDR1 is SGHVS and CDR2 is FQNEAQ. Between the trimmed V and J ends, which lost 2 bases and 0 bases, there was a span of 7 bases. The CDR3 here is CASSLRSSNYGYTF. CDR3 DNA sequence: TGTGCCAGCAGCTTACGCAGCTCTAACTATGGCTACACCTTC.

The chain joins TRBV10-3 to TRBJ2-1; D remains unclear. The CDR3 runs to 14 residues. Germline CDR1 ENHRY, CDR2 SYGVKD. Trimming took 5 bases from V and 1 from J, leaving 9 bases between them. CDR3 bases: TGTGCCATCAGTACGGCCCCTTCCTACAATGAGCAGTTCTTC. This codes for CAISTAPSYNEQFF.

The table lists this clonotype with a few counts. V usage is TRBV2 and J usage is TRBJ1-5, with TRBD1 identical over 8 bases. V dropped 8 bases and J dropped 2; count of bases not matched to a gene: 11. The germline gives CDR1 SNHLY, CDR2 FYNNEI. The CDR3 is 16 residues long. CDR3 loop: CASWGGTGLGNQPQHF. DNA of the CDR3: TGTGCCAGCTGGGGGGGGACAGGATTGGGCAATCAGCCCCAGCATTTT.

The CDR3 nucleotides read TGTGCCAGCAGCCCGGGCGGGTGGGGAAAACTGTTTTTT. It codes for CASSPGGWGKLFF. V usage is TRBV7-2 and J usage is TRBJ1-4; D remains ambiguous. Trimming shortened V by 5 bases and J by 10 bases, and 14 bases separated the two germline ends. Germline V gene lookup returns CDR1 SGHTA and CDR2 FQGNSA. The CDR3 loop spans 13 amino acids.

This chain joins TRBV19 and TRBJ1-1; the D is unclear. V was pared by 5 bases and J by 2 bases, with 15 bases between. The CDR3 spans 15 residues. Germline CDR1 is LNHDA and CDR2 is SQIVND (reference sequence). The CDR3 region has the DNA TGTGCCAGTAGTTCCCTTAGAAGATCTAACACTGAAGCTTTCTTT. Translating gives CASSSLRRSNTEAFF.

The chain employs TRBV5-4 and TRBJ2-5; D is perhaps TRBD1 (6 bases). With 6 bases removed from V and 3 bases from J, the gap between germline ends came to 12 bases. This CDR3 spans 13 amino acids. Germline CDR1 SGHNT, CDR2 YYREEE (reference sequence). Here the CDR3 DNA reads TGTGCCAGCACTACAGGGCAGAAAGAGACCCAGTACTTC. It is translated as CASTTGQKETQYF.

The rearrangement uses TRBV6-1 and TRBJ2-1, with 7 bases that match TRBD1. The CDR3 has 15 amino acids. V gave up 7 bases and J gave up 3 bases; unmatched junction bases: 9. CDR1 and CDR2 (germline): MNHNS, SASEGT. Here the CDR3 reads CASTRGRTGYNEQFF. The CDR3 DNA reads TGTGCCAGCACCCGGGGCAGGACAGGCTACAATGAGCAGTTCTTC.

The genes are TRBV9 and TRBJ2-3, with D tentatively TRBD1 or TRBD2 (5 bases each). Germline CDR1 and CDR2: SGDLS and YYNGEE. V was trimmed by 3 bases and J by 0 bases, leaving 11 bases between them. The CDR3 length is 15 residues. The CDR3 is CASSETGTSTDTQYF. CDR3 coding DNA: TGTGCCAGCAGCGAAACCGGGACGAGCACAGATACGCAGTATTTT. The whole variable domain, remainder taken from reference TRBV9 and TRBJ2-3, is DSGVTQTPKHLITATGQRVTLRCSPRSGDLSVYWYQQSLDQGLQFLIQYYNGEERAKGNILERFSAQQFPDLHSELNLSSLELGDSALYFCASSETGTSTDTQYFGPGTRLTVL.

This clonotype was detected a few times. V and J are TRBV29-1 and TRBJ2-7, with TRBD2 as a possible D gene (5 bases). The V end was cut by 1 base, the J end by 7 bases, with 17 bases between. The germline gives CDR1 SQVTM, CDR2 ANQGSEA. This CDR3 spans 14 amino acids. As DNA, the CDR3 is TGCAGCGTTGAAGGCCCCGGGGTCCTGAGAGAGCAGTACTTC. Amino acids: CSVEGPGVLREQYF.

The chain couples TRBV2 to TRBJ1-1; tentatively, D is TRBD1 (6 bases). The CDR3 spans 14 residues. CDR1 SNHLY and CDR2 FYNNEI come from the germline V gene. V was trimmed by 7 bases and J by 0 bases, leaving 12 bases between them. Here the CDR3 DNA reads TGTGCCAGCATGATCGGGGACATGAACACTGAAGCTTTCTTT. Protein sequence: CASMIGDMNTEAFF.

The chain employs TRBV20-1 and TRBJ1-4; perhaps TRBD1 as D (6 bases). V lost 2 bases and J 8 bases, leaving 12 bases between the germline ends. Germline V gives CDR1 DFQATT, CDR2 SNEGSKA (reference sequence). CDR3 length: 13 amino acids. The CDR3 is CSARPGHLEKLFF. As DNA, the CDR3 is TGCAGTGCTAGACCGGGACATCTCGAAAAACTGTTTTTT.

V is TRBV7-9 and J is TRBJ1-4; TRBD1 might be the D (6 bases). CDR3 size: 16 residues. V was shortened by 4 bases and J by 3 bases, with 15 bases between the two germline ends. Per germline, CDR1 SEHNR and CDR2 FQNEAQ (reference sequence). The CDR3 protein is CASSWPQGNPNEKLFF. The CDR3 DNA reads as TGTGCCAGCAGCTGGCCGCAGGGGAATCCTAATGAAAAACTGTTTTTT.

The chain's CDR3 is CASSLSTRGGNTEAFF. CDR3 nucleotide sequence: TGCGCCAGCAGCCTCTCGACGCGGGGCGGGAACACTGAAGCTTTCTTT. The chain uses TRBV5-1 and TRBJ1-1; maybe TRBD1 (5 bases). Germline CDR1 SGHRS, CDR2 YFSETQ. Trimming stripped 4 bases from V and 1 base from J, with 17 bases between. The CDR3 length is 16 residues. Full variable domain (outside the CDR3, taken from reference TRBV5-1 and TRBJ1-1): KAGVTQTPRYLIKTRGQQVTLSCSPISGHRSVSWYQQTPGQGLQFLFEYFSETQRNKGNFPGRFSGRQFSNSRSEMNVSTLELGDSALYLCASSLSTRGGNTEAFFGQGTRLTVV.